Below are 14 T cell receptor beta chains sequenced from a single sample in a study of OX40 agonist ivuxolimab in advanced cancers. The repertoire was sequenced with immunoSEQ multiplex PCR; TCRdb's copy has only in-frame clones and lacks some. The sample consists of roughly 65,000 clones, about three quarters of them appearing once. Here the sequenced sample was CD4+ or CD8+ T cells sorted from blood, taken in a trial of the OX40 agonist ivuxolimab. These receptors were obtained from an adult with an advanced solid tumor such as melanoma, head and neck, liver or kidney cancer.

This chain connects TRBV11-2 to TRBJ1-1, with no clear D. Trimming stripped 2 bases from V and 1 base from J, with 8 bases between. Germline V gives CDR1 SGHAT, CDR2 FQNNGV. The CDR3 is 14 residues long. The CDR3 coding sequence is TGTGCCAGCAGCTTAAGTCTCCAGAACACTGAAGCTTTCTTT. Protein sequence: CASSLSLQNTEAFF.

This clone is labeled medium-sized. The V and J genes are TRBV7-2 and TRBJ1-2; 9 bases map to TRBD1. CDR3 length: 15 residues. Germline V CDR1 and CDR2: SGHTA, FQGNSA. V was pared by 5 bases and J by 6 bases, with 10 bases of the junction left unmatched. The CDR3 nucleotides are TGTGCCAGCAGCGCAGGGACAGGGCGCTTAGATGGCTACACCTTC. It yields the protein CASSAGTGRLDGYTF. The entire variable domain, with the rest obtained from reference TRBV7-2 and TRBJ1-2, is as follows: GAGVSQSPSNKVTEKGKDVELRCDPISGHTALYWYRQSLGQGLEFLIYFQGNSAPDKSGLPSDRFSAERTGGSVSTLTIQRTQQEDSAVYLCASSAGTGRLDGYTFGSGTRLTVV.

This clone has just a few counts. This sequence joins TRBV5-1 and TRBJ2-3; 7 bases align to TRBD2. This CDR3 contains 16 residues. The germline CDR1 and CDR2 sequences are SGHRS and YFSETQ. Trimming took 0 bases from V and 2 from J; bases not matched to a gene: 6. The CDR3 nucleotides read TGCGCCAGCAGCTTGGGGCTAGCGGAAATCACAGATACGCAGTATTTT. Protein sequence: CASSLGLAEITDTQYF.

J is TRBJ2-7 and V is TRBV6-1, with D perhaps matching TRBD2 (6 bases). V was trimmed by 6 bases and J by 5 bases, leaving 20 bases between them. The CDR3 has 15 residues. CDR1 MNHNS and CDR2 SASEGT come from the germline V gene. Here the CDR3 reads CASRLGGTKVDEQYF. The CDR3 DNA sequence: TGTGCCAGCAGACTGGGAGGAACCAAGGTAGACGAGCAGTACTTC.

The chain has TRBV19 and TRBJ1-1; D not resolved. The CDR3 totals 13 residues. Germline V gene data show CDR1 as LNHDA and CDR2 as SQIVND (reference sequence). V was pared by 4 bases and J by 0 bases, with 6 bases between. This CDR3 reads CASSTQMNTEAFF. CDR3 DNA: TGTGCCAGTAGTACGCAGATGAACACTGAAGCTTTCTTT.

The rearrangement links TRBV19 to TRBJ1-5; perhaps TRBD1 as D (5 bases). CDR1 is LNHDA and CDR2 is SQIVND in the germline V gene (reference sequence). The V end was cut by 3 bases, the J end by 2 bases, with 29 bases between. This CDR3 has 21 amino acids. The CDR3 reads CASSILEWQGDGGFGNQPQHF. The DNA of the CDR3 is TGTGCCAGTAGTATTTTAGAGTGGCAGGGAGATGGAGGGTTTGGCAATCAGCCCCAGCATTTT.

CDR3: CASSKRGEYTDTQYF. The CDR3 DNA is TGTGCCAGCAGCAAACGGGGGGAATACACAGATACGCAGTATTTT. The gene calls are TRBV7-3 and TRBJ2-3, with 7 positions matching TRBD2. Per germline, CDR1 SGHTA and CDR2 FQGTGA. V lost 5 bases and J lost 2; bases outside the gene matches: 7. The CDR3 covers 15 residues.

The J gene is TRBJ2-5, the V gene TRBV5-1; 9 positions agree with TRBD2. Germline V gives CDR1 SGHRS, CDR2 YFSETQ. The length of the CDR3 is 16 residues. Trimming at V came to 5 bases and at J to 5 bases, leaving 13 bases not matched to a gene. The CDR3 DNA is TGCGCCAGCAGTCTCCTGGGTAGCGGGGGAGGTGAGACCCAGTACTTC. It translates to CASSLLGSGGGETQYF.

V is TRBV2 and J is TRBJ2-3; D might be TRBD2 (5 bases). The CDR3 runs to 15 residues. The V end was cut by 7 bases, the J end by 3 bases, with 17 bases between. Germline V CDR1 and CDR2: SNHLY, FYNNEI. CDR3 sequence reads: CASTPLEGRTDTQYF. The CDR3 nucleotides read TGTGCCAGCACCCCTTTAGAGGGTCGGACAGATACGCAGTATTTT.

The chain joins TRBV7-2 to TRBJ2-2, with 9 bases identical to TRBD1. Germline V gene sequence: CDR1 SGHTA, CDR2 FQGNSA. V lost 2 bases and J lost 4; bases outside the gene matches: 5. This CDR3 region has 16 residues. The CDR3 sequence: CASSLTTGGSTGELFF. CDR3 sequence (DNA): TGTGCCAGCAGCTTAACGACAGGGGGGAGCACCGGGGAGCTGTTTTTT.

The genes are TRBV30 and TRBJ2-3; possible D gene TRBD2, 5 bases. The germline gives CDR1 GTSNPN, CDR2 SVGIG (reference sequence). The germline V and J ends were trimmed by 1 base and 4 bases, with 9 bases remaining between them. The CDR3 is 13 amino acids. The chain's CDR3 is CAWSERRPDTQYF. DNA of the CDR3: TGTGCCTGGAGTGAAAGGAGGCCAGATACGCAGTATTTT.

The chain employs TRBV11-2 and TRBJ1-1, with a possible D match to TRBD1 (6 bases). Trimming shortened V by 0 bases and J by 5 bases, and 10 bases separated the two germline ends. Germline V gene sequence: CDR1 SGHAT, CDR2 FQNNGV. This CDR3 spans 14 amino acids. CDR3 bases: TGTGCCAGCAGCTTAGAGGGGGCTCCGACTGAAGCTTTCTTT. This codes for CASSLEGAPTEAFF.

V is TRBV10-3 and J is TRBJ1-2; TRBD1 agrees at 11 bases. The trim removed 7 bases at V and 3 bases at J, leaving 7 bases unmatched. The germline V gene encodes CDR1 ENHRY and CDR2 SYGVKD. The CDR3 consists of 15 residues. The CDR3 bases are TGTGCCATCAAGCCCGGACAGGGGGCGTACTATGGCTACACCTTC. This sequence encodes CAIKPGQGAYYGYTF.

The V call is TRBV2, the J call TRBJ1-3, with D perhaps matching TRBD1 (5 bases). Trimming cost V 4 bases and J 4 bases, with 11 bases left between them. This CDR3 has 14 amino acids. CDR1 and CDR2 from the germline V gene are SNHLY and FYNNEI. As DNA, the CDR3 is TGTGCCAGCAGTGTGGGGGTAGACGGAAACACCATATATTTT. It translates to CASSVGVDGNTIYF.